The sample holds one count of the clone carrying this T cell receptor beta chain. Germline CDR1 MNHNY, CDR2 SVGAGI (reference sequence). Trimming took off 6 bases at V and 4 bases at J, with 13 bases between the two ends. This CDR3 comprises 13 residues. This entry comes from a study of blood T cell repertoires in COVID-19. Study as a whole: Collection of acute and convalescent COVID-19 samples took place in the United States, Italy and Spain. Sources were T cells, B-cell-depleted T cells, or PBMCs; the material itself was cDNA or gDNA.

Enrollees, roughly 18 to 90 years old, lived in fewer than 25 US areas. Two negative PCRs, clearance, or symptom resolution were required of recovered Cohort 3 donors. TCRdb keeps only in-frame clones here, not all; method: immunoSEQ multiplex PCR. Of 250,000 to 350,000 clones detected, roughly 89% appear once; the ten largest clones hold around 5.8%. Sequenced: PBMCs or T cells enriched from blood (not recorded which). The receptor was derived from a woman in her 40s who had recovered from COVID-19. The chain employs TRBV6-6 and TRBJ2-7, with a tentative D call TRBD2 (5 bases). The CDR3 region is CASSLSGIYEQYF. In nucleotides, the CDR3 is TGTGCCAGCAGCCTCTCGGGGATTTACGAGCAGTACTTC.